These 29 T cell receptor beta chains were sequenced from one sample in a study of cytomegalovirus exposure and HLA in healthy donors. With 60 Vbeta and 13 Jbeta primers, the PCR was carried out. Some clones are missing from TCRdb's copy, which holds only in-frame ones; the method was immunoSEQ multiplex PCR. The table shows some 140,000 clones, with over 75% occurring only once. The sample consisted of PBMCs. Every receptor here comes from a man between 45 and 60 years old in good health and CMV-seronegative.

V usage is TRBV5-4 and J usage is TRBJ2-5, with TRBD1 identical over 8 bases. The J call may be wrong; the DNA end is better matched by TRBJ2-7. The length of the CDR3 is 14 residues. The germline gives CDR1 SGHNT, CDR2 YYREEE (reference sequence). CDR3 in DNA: TGTGCCAGCAGGGAGCGGACAGGGTCCTACGAGCAGTACTTC. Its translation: CASRERTGSYEQYF.

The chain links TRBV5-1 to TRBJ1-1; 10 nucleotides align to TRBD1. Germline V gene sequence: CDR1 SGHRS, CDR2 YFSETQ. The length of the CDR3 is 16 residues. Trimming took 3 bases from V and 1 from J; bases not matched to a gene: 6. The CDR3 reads CASSWTDRGRNTEAFF. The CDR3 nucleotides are TGCGCCAGCAGCTGGACAGACAGGGGGCGGAACACTGAAGCTTTCTTT.

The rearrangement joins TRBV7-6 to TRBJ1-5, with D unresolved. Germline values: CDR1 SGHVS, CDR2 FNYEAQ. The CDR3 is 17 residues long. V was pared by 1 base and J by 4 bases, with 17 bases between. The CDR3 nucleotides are TGTGCCAGCAGCTTAGTAGAGAGGGAAAAAGGGAATCAGCCCCAGCATTTT. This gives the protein CASSLVEREKGNQPQHF. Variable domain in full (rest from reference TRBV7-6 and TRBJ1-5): GAGVSQSPRYKVTKRGQDVALRCDPISGHVSLYWYRQALGQGPEFLTYFNYEAQQDKSGLPNDRFSAERPEGSISTLTIQRTEQRDSAMYRCASSLVEREKGNQPQHFGDGTRLSIL.

The CDR3 here is CASSEGPGLADTGELFF. The CDR3 DNA follows: TGTGCCAGCAGTGAAGGGCCAGGACTAGCGGACACCGGGGAGCTGTTTTTT. This chain links TRBV6-1 with TRBJ2-2; 10 bases are shared with TRBD2. The CDR3 is made up of 17 amino acids. The V segment lost 1 base and the J segment 3 bases; nucleotides outside the gene matches: 5. CDR1 is MNHNS, CDR2 SASEGT, per germline.

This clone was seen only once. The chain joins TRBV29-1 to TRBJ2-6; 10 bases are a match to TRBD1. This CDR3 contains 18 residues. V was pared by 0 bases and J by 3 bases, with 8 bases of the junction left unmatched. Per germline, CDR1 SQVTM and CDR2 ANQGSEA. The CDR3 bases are TGCAGCGTTGAAGAAAGGGGGACAGGGGTAGGTGGGGCCAACGTCCTGACTTTC. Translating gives CSVEERGTGVGGANVLTF.

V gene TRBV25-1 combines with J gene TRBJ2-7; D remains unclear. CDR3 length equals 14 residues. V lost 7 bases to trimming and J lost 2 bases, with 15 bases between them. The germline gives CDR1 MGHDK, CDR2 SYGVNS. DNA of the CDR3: TGTGCCAGCAACCCAAAGAACTCGCCCTACGAGCAGTACTTC. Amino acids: CASNPKNSPYEQYF.

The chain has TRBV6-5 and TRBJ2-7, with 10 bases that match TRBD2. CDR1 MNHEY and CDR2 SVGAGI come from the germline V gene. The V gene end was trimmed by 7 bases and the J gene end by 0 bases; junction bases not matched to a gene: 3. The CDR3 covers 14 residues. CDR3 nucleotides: TGTGCCAGCAAGCTAGCGGGAGCCTCCTACGAGCAGTACTTC. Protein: CASKLAGASYEQYF.

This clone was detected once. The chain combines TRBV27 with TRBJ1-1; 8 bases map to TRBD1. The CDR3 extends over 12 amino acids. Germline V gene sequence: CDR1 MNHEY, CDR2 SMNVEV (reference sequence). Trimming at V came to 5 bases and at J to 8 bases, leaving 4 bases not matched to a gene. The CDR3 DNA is TGTGCCAGCAGTAGTTCAGGGGGCGAAGCTTTCTTT. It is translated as CASSSSGGEAFF.

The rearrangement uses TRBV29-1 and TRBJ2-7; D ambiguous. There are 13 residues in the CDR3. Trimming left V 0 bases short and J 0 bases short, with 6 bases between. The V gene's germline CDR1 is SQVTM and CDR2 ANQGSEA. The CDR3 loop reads CSVEDPVSYEQYF. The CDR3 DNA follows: TGCAGCGTTGAAGACCCCGTCTCCTACGAGCAGTACTTC.

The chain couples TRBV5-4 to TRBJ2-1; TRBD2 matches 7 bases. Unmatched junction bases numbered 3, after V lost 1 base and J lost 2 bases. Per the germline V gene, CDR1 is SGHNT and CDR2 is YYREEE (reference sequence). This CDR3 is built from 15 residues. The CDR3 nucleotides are TGTGCCAGCAGCTTGTCGCGGGAGACCTACAATGAGCAGTTCTTC. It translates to CASSLSRETYNEQFF.

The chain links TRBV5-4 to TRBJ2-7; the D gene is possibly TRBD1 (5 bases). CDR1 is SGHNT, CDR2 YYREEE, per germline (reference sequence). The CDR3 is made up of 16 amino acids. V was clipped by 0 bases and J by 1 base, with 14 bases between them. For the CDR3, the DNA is TGTGCCAGCAGCTTGGGTCCGGACACGAGATCCTACGAGCAGTACTTC. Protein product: CASSLGPDTRSYEQYF.

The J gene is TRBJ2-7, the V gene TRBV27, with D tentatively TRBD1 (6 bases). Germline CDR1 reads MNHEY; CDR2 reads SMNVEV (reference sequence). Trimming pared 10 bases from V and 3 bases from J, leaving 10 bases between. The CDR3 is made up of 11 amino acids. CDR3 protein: CATVRGYEQYF. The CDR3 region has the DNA TGTGCCACCGTCAGGGGCTACGAGCAGTACTTC.

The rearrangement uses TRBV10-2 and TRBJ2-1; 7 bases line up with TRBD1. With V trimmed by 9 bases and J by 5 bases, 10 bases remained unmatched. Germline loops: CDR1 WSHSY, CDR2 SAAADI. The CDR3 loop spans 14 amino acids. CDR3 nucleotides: TGCGCCAGTCAAACAGGGGAAGCGAACAATGAGCAGTTCTTC. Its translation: CASQTGEANNEQFF.

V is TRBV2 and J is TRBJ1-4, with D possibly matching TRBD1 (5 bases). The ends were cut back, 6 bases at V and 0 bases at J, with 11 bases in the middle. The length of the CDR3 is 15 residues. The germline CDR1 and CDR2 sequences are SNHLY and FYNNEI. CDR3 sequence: CASRGGLATNEKLFF. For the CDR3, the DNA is TGTGCCAGCAGGGGGGGTCTTGCAACTAATGAAAAACTGTTTTTT. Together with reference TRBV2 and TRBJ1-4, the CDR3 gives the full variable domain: EPEVTQTPSHQVTQMGQEVILRCVPISNHLYFYWYRQILGQKVEFLVSFYNNEISEKSEIFDDQFSVERPDGSNFTLKIRSTKLEDSAMYFCASRGGLATNEKLFFGSGTQLSVL.

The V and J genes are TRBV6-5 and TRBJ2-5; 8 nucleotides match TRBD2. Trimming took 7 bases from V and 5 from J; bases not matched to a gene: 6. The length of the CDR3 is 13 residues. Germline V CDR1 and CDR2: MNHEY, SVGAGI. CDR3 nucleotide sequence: TGTGCCAGCACCACTAGCGGAGGGGAGACCCAGTACTTC. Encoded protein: CASTTSGGETQYF.

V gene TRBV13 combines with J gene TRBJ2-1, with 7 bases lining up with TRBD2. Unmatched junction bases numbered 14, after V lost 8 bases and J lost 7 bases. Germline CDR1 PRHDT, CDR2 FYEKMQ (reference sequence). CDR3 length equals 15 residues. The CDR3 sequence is CASGLERGGRNEQFF. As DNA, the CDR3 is TGTGCCAGCGGCCTCGAGAGGGGCGGGAGAAATGAGCAGTTCTTC. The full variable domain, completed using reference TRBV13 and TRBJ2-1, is AAGVIQSPRHLIKEKRETATLKCYPIPRHDTVYWYQQGPGQDPQFLISFYEKMQSDKGSIPDRFSAQQFSDYHSELNMSSLELGDSALYFCASGLERGGRNEQFFGPGTRLTVL.

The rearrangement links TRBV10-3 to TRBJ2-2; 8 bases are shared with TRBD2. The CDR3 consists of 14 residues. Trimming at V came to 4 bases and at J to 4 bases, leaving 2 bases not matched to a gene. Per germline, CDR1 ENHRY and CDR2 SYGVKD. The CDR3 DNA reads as TGTGCCATCAGTGCAGGGACTAGCACCGGGGAGCTGTTTTTT. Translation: CAISAGTSTGELFF.

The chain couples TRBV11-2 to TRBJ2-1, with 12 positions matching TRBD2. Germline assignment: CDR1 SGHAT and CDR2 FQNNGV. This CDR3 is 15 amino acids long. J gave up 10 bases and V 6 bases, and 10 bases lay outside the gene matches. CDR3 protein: CASRPLAGGVHEQFF. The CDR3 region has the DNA TGTGCCAGCAGACCCCTAGCGGGAGGGGTCCACGAGCAGTTCTTC.

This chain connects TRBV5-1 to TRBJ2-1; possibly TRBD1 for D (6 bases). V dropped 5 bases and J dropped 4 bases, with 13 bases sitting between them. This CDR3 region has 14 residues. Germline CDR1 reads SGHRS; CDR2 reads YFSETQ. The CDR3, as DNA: TGCGCCAGCAGTCGGGACACCTCATACAATGAGCAGTTCTTC. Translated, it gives CASSRDTSYNEQFF. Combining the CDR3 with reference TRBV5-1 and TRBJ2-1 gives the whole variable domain KAGVTQTPRYLIKTRGQQVTLSCSPISGHRSVSWYQQTPGQGLQFLFEYFSETQRNKGNFPGRFSGRQFSNSRSEMNVSTLELGDSALYLCASSRDTSYNEQFFGPGTRLTVL.

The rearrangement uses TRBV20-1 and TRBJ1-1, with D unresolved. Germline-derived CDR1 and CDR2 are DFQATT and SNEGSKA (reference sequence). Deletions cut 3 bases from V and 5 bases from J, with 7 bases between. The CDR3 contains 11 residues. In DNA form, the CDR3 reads TGCAGTGCTAGGAGGAGAACTGAAGCTTTCTTT. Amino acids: CSARRRTEAFF.

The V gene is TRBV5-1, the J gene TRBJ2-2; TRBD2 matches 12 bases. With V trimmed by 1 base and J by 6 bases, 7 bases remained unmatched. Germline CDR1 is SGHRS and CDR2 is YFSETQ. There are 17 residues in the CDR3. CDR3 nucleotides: TGCGCCAGCAGCTTGACTAGCGGGAGGTTCGTGTCCGGGGAGCTGTTTTTT. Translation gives CASSLTSGRFVSGELFF.

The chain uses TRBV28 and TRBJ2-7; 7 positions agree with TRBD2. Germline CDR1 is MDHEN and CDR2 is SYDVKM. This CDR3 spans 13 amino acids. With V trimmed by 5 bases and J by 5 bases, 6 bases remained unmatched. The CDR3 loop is CASSATTSNEQYF. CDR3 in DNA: TGTGCCAGCAGTGCGACGACTAGCAACGAGCAGTACTTC.

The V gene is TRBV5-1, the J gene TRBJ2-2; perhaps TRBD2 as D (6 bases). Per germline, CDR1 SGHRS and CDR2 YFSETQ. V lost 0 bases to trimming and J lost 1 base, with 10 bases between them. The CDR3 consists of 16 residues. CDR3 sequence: CASSLASVGNTGELFF. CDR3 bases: TGCGCCAGCAGCTTGGCTAGCGTGGGGAACACCGGGGAGCTGTTTTTT. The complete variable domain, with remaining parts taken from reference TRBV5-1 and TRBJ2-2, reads KAGVTQTPRYLIKTRGQQVTLSCSPISGHRSVSWYQQTPGQGLQFLFEYFSETQRNKGNFPGRFSGRQFSNSRSEMNVSTLELGDSALYLCASSLASVGNTGELFFGEGSRLTVL.

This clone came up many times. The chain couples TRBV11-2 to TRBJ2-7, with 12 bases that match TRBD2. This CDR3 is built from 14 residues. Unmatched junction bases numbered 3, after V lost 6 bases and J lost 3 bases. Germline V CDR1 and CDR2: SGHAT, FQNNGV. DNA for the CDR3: TGTGCCAGCAGAAGACTAGCGGGAGTCTACGAGCAGTACTTC. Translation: CASRRLAGVYEQYF.

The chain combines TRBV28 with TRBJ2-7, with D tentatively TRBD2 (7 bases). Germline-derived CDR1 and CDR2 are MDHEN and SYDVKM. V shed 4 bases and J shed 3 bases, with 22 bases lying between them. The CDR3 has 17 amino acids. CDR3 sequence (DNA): TGTGCCAGCAGTTCGCCCCGGGGGCGGGCTAGCGGCTACGAGCAGTACTTC. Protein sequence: CASSSPRGRASGYEQYF.

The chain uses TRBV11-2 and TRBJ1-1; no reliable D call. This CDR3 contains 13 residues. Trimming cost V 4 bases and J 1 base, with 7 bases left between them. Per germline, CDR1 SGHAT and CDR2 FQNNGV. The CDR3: CASSYLPNTEAFF. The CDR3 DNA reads TGTGCCAGCAGCTACTTACCGAACACTGAAGCTTTCTTT.

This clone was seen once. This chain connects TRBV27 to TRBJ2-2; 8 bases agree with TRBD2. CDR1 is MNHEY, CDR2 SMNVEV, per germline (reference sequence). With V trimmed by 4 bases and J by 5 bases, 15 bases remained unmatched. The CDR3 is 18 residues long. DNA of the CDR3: TGTGCCAGCAGTTCCCCCTTCGGGACTAGAGTTGGTACCGGGGAGCTGTTTTTT. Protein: CASSSPFGTRVGTGELFF.

The CDR3 DNA reads TGTGCCTGGAGTGCTAACTTCCAAGAGACCCAGTACTTC. This encodes CAWSANFQETQYF. This chain links TRBV30 with TRBJ2-5; D remains unclear. The CDR3 runs to 13 residues. V lost 1 base to trimming and J lost 1 base, with 7 bases between them. CDR1 is GTSNPN, CDR2 SVGIG, per germline (reference sequence).

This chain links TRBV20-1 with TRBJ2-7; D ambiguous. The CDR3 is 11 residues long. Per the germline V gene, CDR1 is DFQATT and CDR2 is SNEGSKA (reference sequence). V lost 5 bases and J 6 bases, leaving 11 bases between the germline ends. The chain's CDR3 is CSAPRQVEQYF. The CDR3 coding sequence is TGCAGTGCTCCCAGGCAGGTCGAGCAGTACTTC.